This T cell receptor beta chain was identified during a study of beta chain features in type 1 diabetes. Overall study: Cell yields, gender and age were similar in healthy donors and patients.

A sort by CD45RO/CCR7/CD25/CD127/CD95/CD27 yielded CD4+ naive, central memory, regulatory and stem cell-like memory cells. Study-wide results and caveats: TCRB CDR3s from Type 1 diabetes patients were moderately but significantly shorter in all four CD4+ subsets. In type 1 diabetes patients, VDJ junctions had fewer insertions; deletions at these junctions were more frequent.

Sequenced material consisted of expressed TCRB transcripts (all of the isolated RNA was reverse transcribed). Some clones are missing from TCRdb's copy, which holds only in-frame ones; the method was immunoSEQ multiplex PCR. The table lists 200,000 to 300,000 clones, roughly 13% of them singletons. This clone was counted once. What it binds is not known. CDR3 length equals 15 residues. V was clipped by 4 bases and J by 3 bases, with 12 bases between them. Germline values: CDR1 MGHRA, CDR2 YSYEKL. The clonotype originates from a man aged 25 to 40 with type 1 diabetes. The chain recombines TRBV4-1 with TRBJ1-4; D gene ambiguous. Material for sequencing was naive CD4+ T cells from blood. The CDR3 reads CASSPTERANEKLFF. The CDR3 bases are TGCGCCAGCAGCCCAACCGAGCGGGCTAATGAAAAACTGTTTTTT.